This entry describes one TCR beta chain. Its antigen is unknown. This sample is part of a study of T cells expressing NK-cell markers. The wider study: HCMV seropositivity characterized seven of the eight sequenced donors, and seronegativity one.

For TCR beta, cDNA was produced by 5'RACE template switching with UMIs. TCRdb derives one entry per CDR3 protein from the 5' RACE reads, leaving out DNA. This table lists approximately 170,000 distinct CDR3 sequences. Study-level findings and limits: The HCMV specificity of the expanded NKG2C+ T cell clones stayed unresolved.

Germline assignment: CDR1 SGDLS and CDR2 YYNGEE. The CDR3 length is 17 residues. The sequenced sample consisted of blood T cells: a sorted CD56 or NKG2C T cell subset, CD4+ or CD8+ T cells, or bulk PBMC T cells (not recorded which). This chain uses TRBV9 with TRBJ1-2; TCRdb returns TRBD1, unconfirmable since there is no DNA. The receptor was derived from a man aged 18-75 years in good health. CDR3 sequence reads: CASSVDPPEGTGNGYTF.